This T cell receptor beta chain was retrieved from a study of CD8 T cells in ankylosing spondylitis. TCRdb passed the 5' RACE reads through MiXCR, listing each CDR3 protein once. Of approximately 300,000 distinct CDR3 sequences in the sample, 7.5% to 9% were seen once. This clonotype was seen a few times. Its target is not known. Germline is not matched at one junction end, which may reflect a read error. Regarding the study as a whole: Apparently characteristic of ankylosing spondylitis blood was a TCR beta motif (under ten highly homologous variants).

The sample taken for sequencing was blood, either unsorted or a sorted T cell fraction (not recorded which). The TCR was taken from a male donor with ankylosing spondylitis.

The CDR3 DNA follows: TGCAGTGCTAGCTGGGGGTTTCGCACTGAAGCCTTCTTT. Protein sequence: CSASWGFRTEAFF. The chain uses TRBV20-1 and TRBJ1-1; D perhaps matches TRBD1 (5 bases). The germline V gene encodes CDR1 DFQATT and CDR2 SNEGSKA (reference sequence). This CDR3 region has 13 residues.